These T cell receptor beta chains were read from a single sample in a study of T cell changes during pregnancy in multiple sclerosis. The data were produced by immunoSEQ multiplex PCR, yet TCRdb's version contains in-frame clones alone and is incomplete. Of about 100,000 clones listed, about nine tenths are singletons. Source: peripheral blood, taken after pregnancy. Receptors originate from a female donor with multiple sclerosis, enrolled in a pregnancy study. CDR3s include the opening cysteine and the closing phenylalanine or tryptophan. Each record gives: D gene, V gene, clone size, J gene, CDR3 protein, CDR3 DNA. D genes are given only for firm matches. Size is stated for part of the rows, as once, few or many counts, or as a class when the clone is expanded.

.,TRBV11-2,.,TRBJ2-7,CASSARAERSYEQYF,TGTGCCAGCAGCGCCAGGGCGGAGAGAAGCTACGAGCAGTACTTC
.,TRBV18,.,TRBJ1-2,CASSPGDTSHGYTF,TGTGCCAGCTCACCAGGGGACACCTCCCATGGCTACACCTTC
TRBD1,TRBV7-2,.,TRBJ1-4,CASSKQGQGREKLFF,TGTGCCAGCAGCAAACAAGGACAGGGGAGAGAAAAACTGTTTTTT
TRBD1,TRBV29-1,.,TRBJ1-5,CSVGDRGNQPQHF,TGCAGCGTCGGAGACAGGGGAAATCAGCCCCAGCATTTT
TRBD2,TRBV28,once,TRBJ2-7,CASRTSPLYEQYF,TGTGCCAGTCGGACTAGTCCCCTCTACGAGCAGTACTTC
.,TRBV18,.,TRBJ1-6,CASSPGGGIGSPLHF,TGTGCCAGCTCACCAGGCGGGGGAATCGGTTCACCCCTCCACTTT
TRBD2,TRBV19,.,TRBJ2-1,CASSTRTSGSSYNEQFF,TGTGCCAGTAGTACCCGGACTAGCGGGAGCTCCTACAATGAGCAGTTCTTC
.,TRBV5-1,.,TRBJ2-3,CASSFGDTDTQYF,TGCGCCAGCAGCTTTGGAGACACAGATACGCAGTATTTT
TRBD1,TRBV7-6,.,TRBJ2-5,CASTTGGLKTQYF,TGTGCCAGCACTACAGGGGGCTTGAAGACCCAGTACTTC
TRBD2,TRBV4-3,.,TRBJ2-1,CASSQGTGRLGEQFF,TGCGCCAGCAGCCAAGGGACCGGGAGGTTAGGTGAGCAGTTCTTC
.,TRBV14,once,TRBJ1-1,CASSRALNTEAFF,TGTGCCAGCAGCCGAGCCTTGAACACTGAAGCTTTCTTT
.,TRBV19,.,TRBJ1-4,CARYIGAGEKLFF,TGTGCCAGGTATATTGGGGCGGGGGAAAAACTGTTTTTT
.,TRBV19,.,TRBJ2-5,CASSIWQQETQYF,TGTGCCAGTAGTATATGGCAGCAAGAGACCCAGTACTTC
TRBD1,TRBV2,.,TRBJ2-2,CASSSDRGGTGELFF,TGTGCCAGCAGTTCCGACAGGGGCGGCACCGGGGAGCTGTTTTTT
TRBD1,TRBV7-6,.,TRBJ1-4,CASSLAGQGAREKLFF,TGTGCCAGCAGCTTAGCCGGACAGGGGGCGCGTGAAAAACTGTTTTTT
.,TRBV18,.,TRBJ1-4,CASSPGGRNEKLFF,TGTGCCAGCTCACCAGGAGGGAGGAATGAAAAACTGTTTTTT
.,TRBV27,.,TRBJ1-1,CASRMWGRSDTEAFF,TGTGCCAGCAGAATGTGGGGGAGGTCGGACACTGAAGCTTTCTTT
.,TRBV19,once,TRBJ2-1,CASSLVSGAYEQFF,TGTGCCAGCTCCCTAGTTAGTGGTGCCTATGAGCAGTTCTTC
TRBD1,TRBV27,.,TRBJ2-7,CASSIQDRRHEQYF,TGTGCCAGCAGCATACAGGACAGGCGCCACGAGCAGTACTTC
.,TRBV5-4,.,TRBJ2-2,CASSLALGPTGELFF,TGTGCCAGCAGCTTGGCGTTGGGCCCAACCGGGGAGCTGTTTTTT
.,TRBV19,.,TRBJ1-2,CASTPTTGGGGYTF,TGTGCCAGTACCCCGACCACAGGCGGCGGAGGCTACACCTTC
.,TRBV30,few,TRBJ2-1,CAWSVLADYNEQFF,TGTGCCTGGAGTGTACTAGCAGACTACAATGAGCAGTTCTTC
.,TRBV18,.,TRBJ2-6,CASSPLQGTGANVLTF,TGTGCCAGCTCACCGCTCCAGGGTACTGGGGCCAACGTCCTGACTTTC
.,TRBV28,.,TRBJ1-2,CASSQTGNYGYTF,TGTGCCAGCAGCCAAACAGGGAACTATGGCTACACCTTC
.,TRBV5-5,.,TRBJ1-4,CASSPRQVLSRRNEKLFF,TGTGCCAGCAGCCCCAGACAGGTTTTATCTCGGAGAAATGAAAAACTGTTTTTT
.,TRBV9,.,TRBJ2-1,CASSVVVTNSYNEQFF,TGTGCCAGCAGCGTAGTTGTGACTAACTCCTACAATGAGCAGTTCTTC
.,TRBV7-6,.,TRBJ2-3,CASSLRAATDTQYF,TGTGCCAGCAGCTTAAGAGCGGCCACAGATACGCAGTATTTT